These 24 T cell receptor beta chains were sequenced from one sample in a study of T cell responses to AZD1222 COVID-19 vaccine. Produced via immunoSEQ multiplex PCR; TCRdb's table is partial and in-frame only. The sample lists 75,000 to 85,000 clones, over 60% occurring once. Sample: peripheral blood, taken 28 days after the second dose of the MenACWY control vaccine. The receptors shown here come from an adult who received the MenACWY meningococcal vaccine as a control.

The chain recombines TRBV6-2 or TRBV6-3 with TRBJ1-3; 7 bases map to TRBD1. The CDR3 is 16 amino acids. Germline CDR1 reads MNHEY; CDR2 reads SVGEGT. After removal of 2 bases from V and 3 bases from J, the junction contained 7 bases not matched to a gene. This chain's CDR3 is CASSYGRQGRGNTIYF. DNA for the CDR3: TGTGCCAGCAGTTACGGCCGACAGGGACGTGGAAACACCATATATTTT.

The chain joins TRBV11-2 to TRBJ1-1; no reliable D call. The germline CDR1 and CDR2 sequences are SGHAT and FQNNGV. Trimming removed 0 bases from V and 7 bases from J, with 9 bases in between. The CDR3 sequence is 13 residues long. CDR3 DNA: TGTGCCAGCAGCTTAGATTTAAGGGATGAAGCTTTCTTT. This encodes CASSLDLRDEAFF.

The gene calls are TRBV25-1 and TRBJ1-4; D unresolved. CDR1 is MGHDK, CDR2 SYGVNS, per germline. V was shortened by 7 bases and J by 4 bases, with 10 bases between the two germline ends. CDR3 length: 13 amino acids. CDR3 sequence: CASTSYGNEKLFF. CDR3 DNA sequence: TGTGCCAGCACGAGTTACGGTAATGAAAAACTGTTTTTT.

V usage is TRBV18 and J usage is TRBJ2-2, with TRBD1 identical over 9 bases. The V segment lost 3 bases and the J segment 2 bases; nucleotides outside the gene matches: 1. CDR1 is KGHSH and CDR2 is LQKENI in the germline V gene. The CDR3 contains 15 residues. The CDR3 DNA follows: TGTGCCAGCTCACCGGGACAGGGCAACACCGGGGAGCTGTTTTTT. It yields the protein CASSPGQGNTGELFF.

The chain links TRBV4-1 to TRBJ2-1; possible D gene TRBD1, 5 bases. Trimming took off 1 base at V and 2 bases at J, with 15 bases between the two ends. The CDR3 has 17 residues. CDR1 and CDR2 from the germline V gene are MGHRA and YSYEKL. CDR3 DNA sequence: TGCGCCAGCAGCCAAGGTCTGGGGCACCGCACCTACAATGAGCAGTTCTTC. This translates into CASSQGLGHRTYNEQFF.

The chain has TRBV2 and TRBJ2-7; D not certain. V shed 1 base and J shed 4 bases, with 5 bases lying between them. CDR1 is SNHLY and CDR2 is FYNNEI in the germline V gene. This CDR3 spans 12 amino acids. The CDR3 region is CASSEVPYEQYF. The CDR3 coding sequence is TGTGCCAGCAGTGAAGTGCCTTACGAGCAGTACTTC.

The J gene is TRBJ2-2, the V gene TRBV9, with unresolved D. The length of the CDR3 is 14 residues. Germline CDR1 and CDR2: SGDLS and YYNGEE. V shed 3 bases and J shed 6 bases, with 12 bases lying between them. The CDR3: CASSAWDQSGELFF. DNA for the CDR3: TGTGCCAGCAGCGCGTGGGATCAGTCCGGGGAGCTGTTTTTT.

The chain employs TRBV30 and TRBJ1-2; D is undetermined. Germline V gene lookup returns CDR1 GTSNPN and CDR2 SVGIG (reference sequence). V lost 2 bases, J lost 6 bases, and 10 bases lay in between. The CDR3 extends over 12 amino acids. The CDR3 spells CAWSRERNGYTF. DNA for the CDR3: TGTGCCTGGAGTAGAGAACGAAATGGCTACACCTTC. The full variable domain, completed using reference TRBV30 and TRBJ1-2, is SQTIHQWPATLVQPVGSPLSLECTVEGTSNPNLYWYRQAAGRGLQLLFYSVGIGQISSEVPQNLSASRPQDRQFILSSKKLLLSDSGFYLCAWSRERNGYTFGSGTRLTVV.

The chain recombines TRBV5-1 with TRBJ1-2; weak D call: TRBD1 (5 bases). CDR1 SGHRS and CDR2 YFSETQ come from the germline V gene. The germline V and J ends were trimmed by 5 bases and 6 bases, with 17 bases remaining between them. The CDR3 runs to 14 residues. CDR3 sequence (DNA): TGCGCCAGCAGTCGGGGGGGTGCGACGCATGGCTACACCTTC. Its protein is CASSRGGATHGYTF. The full variable domain, completed using reference TRBV5-1 and TRBJ1-2, is KAGVTQTPRYLIKTRGQQVTLSCSPISGHRSVSWYQQTPGQGLQFLFEYFSETQRNKGNFPGRFSGRQFSNSRSEMNVSTLELGDSALYLCASSRGGATHGYTFGSGTRLTVV.

The chain employs TRBV28 and TRBJ1-2; 10 nucleotides line up with TRBD1. The CDR3 loop spans 14 amino acids. Trimming at V came to 6 bases and at J to 7 bases, leaving 8 bases not matched to a gene. Germline lookup yields CDR1 MDHEN and CDR2 SYDVKM. Here the CDR3 DNA reads TGTGCCAGCAGCCCGGGACAGGGGTTCGGTGGCTACACCTTC. Its translation is CASSPGQGFGGYTF.

This chain's CDR3 is CASSYLAGVTPGELFF. Here the CDR3 DNA reads TGTGCCAGCAGTTACTTAGCGGGAGTGACTCCCGGGGAGCTGTTTTTT. The rearrangement uses TRBV6-5 and TRBJ2-2; 9 nucleotides align to TRBD2. Unmatched junction bases numbered 6, after V lost 1 base and J lost 6 bases. CDR1 is MNHEY, CDR2 SVGAGI, per germline. The CDR3 is made up of 16 amino acids.

Regarding this clone: An end of the junction differs from the germline gene, which may be a read error. The V call is TRBV7-7, the J call TRBJ2-5; D tentatively fits TRBD1 or TRBD2 (5 bases each). The CDR3 has 15 residues. CDR1 and CDR2 from the germline V gene are SSHAT and FNYEAQ (reference sequence). CDR3 nucleotide sequence: TGTGCTAGCAGCTTGGGTTTGGGGGTAACTGAGACCCAGTACTTC. Translation gives CASSLGLGVTETQYF. Together with reference TRBV7-7 and TRBJ2-5, the CDR3 gives the full variable domain: GAGVSQSPRYKVTKRGQDVTLRCDPISSHATLYWYQQALGQGPEFLTYFNYEAQPDKSGLPSDRFSAERPEGSISTLTIQRTEQRDSAMYRCASSLGLGVTETQYFGPGTRLLVL.

V is TRBV5-8 and J is TRBJ1-1; D is possibly TRBD1 (5 bases). Trimming removed 3 bases from V and 1 base from J, with 19 bases in between. The germline V gene has CDR1 SGHTS and CDR2 YDEGEE. The CDR3 consists of 17 residues. CDR3 bases: TGTGCCAGCAGCTCCCCGGGACTTCTCGGCCAGAACACTGAAGCTTTCTTT. Its translation is CASSSPGLLGQNTEAFF.

The chain carries TRBV5-5 and TRBJ2-5, with D possibly matching TRBD1 (7 bases). The CDR3 covers 13 residues. V lost 2 bases to trimming and J lost 5 bases, with 10 bases between them. Germline V gene data show CDR1 as SGHKS and CDR2 as YYEKEE (reference sequence). In DNA form, the CDR3 reads TGTGCCAGCAGCTTCAGGGGGGAGGAGACCCAGTACTTC. Protein sequence: CASSFRGEETQYF.

This clone was seen once. This chain connects TRBV30 to TRBJ2-6; D uncertain. The CDR3 spans 12 residues. Per the germline V gene, CDR1 is GTSNPN and CDR2 is SVGIG (reference sequence). V was cut by 7 bases and J by 1 base, with 5 bases left in between. CDR3 residues: CASPSGANVLTF. CDR3 bases: TGTGCCTCCCCGTCTGGGGCCAACGTCCTGACTTTC.

The genes are TRBV6-5 and TRBJ2-7, with 7 bases aligning to TRBD2. CDR3 length: 13 amino acids. With V trimmed by 5 bases and J by 4 bases, 5 bases remained unmatched. Germline V gene sequence: CDR1 MNHEY, CDR2 SVGAGI. CDR3 protein: CASSTSVEYEQYF. CDR3 nucleotide sequence: TGTGCCAGCAGTACTAGCGTAGAGTACGAGCAGTACTTC.

The rearrangement links TRBV2 to TRBJ2-2; perhaps TRBD2 as D (6 bases). The V end was cut by 8 bases, the J end by 3 bases, with 10 bases between. The CDR3 is 13 residues long. The germline V gene encodes CDR1 SNHLY and CDR2 FYNNEI. The CDR3 nucleotides read TGTGCCAGCCGCGGGGAGCACACCGGGGAGCTGTTTTTT. Translation: CASRGEHTGELFF.

This clone was counted only a few times. This chain uses TRBV30 with TRBJ2-1; possibly TRBD1 for D (5 bases). With 0 bases removed from V and 2 bases from J, the gap between germline ends came to 11 bases. The CDR3 length is 15 residues. Per germline, CDR1 GTSNPN and CDR2 SVGIG (reference sequence). In nucleotides, the CDR3 is TGTGCCTGGAGTGTTGAAGCAGGGCCCTACAATGAGCAGTTCTTC. Protein product: CAWSVEAGPYNEQFF. Drawing the rest from reference TRBV30 and TRBJ2-1, the complete variable domain is SQTIHQWPATLVQPVGSPLSLECTVEGTSNPNLYWYRQAAGRGLQLLFYSVGIGQISSEVPQNLSASRPQDRQFILSSKKLLLSDSGFYLCAWSVEAGPYNEQFFGPGTRLTVL.

The chain is built from TRBV27 and TRBJ2-5; no definite D call. CDR1 and CDR2 from the germline V gene are MNHEY and SMNVEV (reference sequence). This CDR3 region has 16 residues. The V and J ends lost 1 base and 0 bases respectively, with 12 bases between them. CDR3 nucleotide sequence: TGTGCCAGCAGTTTATTTGGACCCCCGTACCAAGAGACCCAGTACTTC. The encoded protein is CASSLFGPPYQETQYF.

In regard to this clone: At the DNA level, this CDR3 is encoded by other sequences in the same sample as well. V is TRBV9 and J is TRBJ1-6; no firm D call. Germline V gene sequence: CDR1 SGDLS, CDR2 YYNGEE. V lost 2 bases, J lost 0 bases, and 6 bases lay in between. The CDR3 spans 15 residues. CDR3 nucleotide sequence: TGTGCCAGCAGCGTGGGTAGCTCCTATAATTCACCCCTCCACTTT. Encoded protein: CASSVGSSYNSPLHF.

The chain recombines TRBV6-5 with TRBJ2-1; tentative D call: TRBD1 (5 bases). V lost 7 bases, J lost 12 bases, and 16 bases lay in between. Germline V gene data show CDR1 as MNHEY and CDR2 as SVGAGI. This CDR3 has 12 residues. For the CDR3, the DNA is TGTGCCAGCACGGACAACCTAGTCCGGCAGTTCTTC. It specifies CASTDNLVRQFF.

The chain recombines TRBV4-3 with TRBJ2-3; D is unresolved. The CDR3 sequence is 13 residues long. V dropped 3 bases and J dropped 5 bases, with 9 bases sitting between them. The V gene's germline CDR1 is LGHNA and CDR2 YSLEER. CDR3 sequence (DNA): TGCGCCAGCAGCCATAGACCCGGAGATACGCAGTATTTT. Encoded protein: CASSHRPGDTQYF.

This sequence joins TRBV7-3 and TRBJ2-3; D is possibly TRBD1 or TRBD2 (7 bases each). CDR3 size: 21 residues. V dropped 8 bases and J dropped 0 bases, with 33 bases sitting between them. In germline, CDR1 is SGHTA, CDR2 FQGTGA. The CDR3 sequence is CASWCQGENASGVTSTDTQYF. The CDR3 DNA is TGTGCCAGCTGGTGTCAGGGGGAAAACGCTAGCGGAGTCACTAGCACAGATACGCAGTATTTT.

V and J are TRBV5-1 and TRBJ1-4; D is perhaps TRBD1 (5 bases). The V and J ends lost 2 bases and 3 bases respectively, with 11 bases between them. Germline CDR1 is SGHRS and CDR2 is YFSETQ. This CDR3 is built from 15 residues. The CDR3 DNA reads TGCGCCAGCAGCTTAGGGACTACCTCTAATGAAAAACTGTTTTTT. It codes for CASSLGTTSNEKLFF.